Listed below are T cell receptor beta chains from one sample, sequenced in a study of PD-1 blockade in classical Hodgkin lymphoma. TCRdb keeps only in-frame clones here, not all; method: immunoSEQ multiplex PCR. The profile shows fewer than 80,000 clones, about 64% of them singletons. The source was peripheral blood mononuclear cells (PBMCs), collected before the second cycle of nivolumab. Receptors originate from a human donor with classical Hodgkin lymphoma. CDR3s include the opening cysteine and the closing phenylalanine or tryptophan.

TRBV11-2	TRBJ2-7	CASSLGSGVFYEQYF
TRBV19	TRBJ1-1	CASSRQGDGTEAFF
TRBV27	TRBJ2-3	CASSSGVADTQYF
TRBV5-1	TRBJ2-7	CASSVGPIGEQYF
TRBV11-1	TRBJ2-5	CASSLEGGLLQETQYF
TRBV4-2	TRBJ1-3	CASGWGRDRFISGNTIYF
TRBV19	TRBJ1-5	CASRRDNINQPQHF
TRBV7-9	TRBJ2-5	CASSLGGLGGGQETQYF
TRBV19	TRBJ2-2	CASSILPMLSAGELFF
TRBV2	TRBJ2-5	CASSQGTTDQETQYF
TRBV10-1	TRBJ2-1	CASSSDRAAYNEQFF
TRBV2	TRBJ1-1	CASTTGQGRSLGAFF
TRBV2	TRBJ1-3	CASSGESKGNTIYF
TRBV9	TRBJ1-2	CASSAQLVGGGYTF
TRBV19	TRBJ2-3	CASRLTGLTSTDTQYF
TRBV6-5	TRBJ1-4	CASSPMGSREKLFF
TRBV9	TRBJ2-3	CASSVGLAGGSTDTQYF
TRBV29-1	TRBJ2-1	CSVGMTGGSYNEQFF
TRBV28	TRBJ2-7	CASIRTGSREQYF
TRBV15	TRBJ2-3	CATSRGQTDTQYF
TRBV28	TRBJ2-2	CASSFRPGGSLNTGELFF
TRBV28	TRBJ1-4	CASSGTGERGLFF
TRBV2	TRBJ1-1	CASSGSTGGSTEAFF
TRBV2	TRBJ2-7	CASSEGAGGYYEQYF
TRBV6-5	TRBJ2-6	CASSYSMGDGSNVLTF
TRBV18	TRBJ2-2	CASSPVRGTGELFF
TRBV9	TRBJ1-4	CASSPWSGNEKLFF
TRBV4-2	TRBJ1-1	CASSQRYPEAFF